This TCR beta chain was recovered during a study of T cell responses to AZD1222 COVID-19 vaccine (dated by TCRdb to the early 2020s). Study-level background: AZD1222 recipients with second doses at about 4 weeks or about 12 weeks were pooled, because spike-specific TCR depth and breadth did not differ between schedules. TCR sequencing was performed for roughly 250 trial participants, of whom some 200 were given two doses of AZD1222 and around 25 were given two doses of MenACWY control vaccine. Trial participants were enrolled by age into subgroups of 18-55, 56-69 and 70-plus years, and about 150, 27 and 61 TCR-sequenced participants, respectively, were included in these subgroups.

The CDR3 regions of human TCRbeta chains were subjected to immunosequencing. On the study's bioinformatics: TCRs in the repertoires were matched against a reference library of SARS-CoV-2-specific TCRs that had been generated with the MIRA antigen-specificity platform. Breadth meant the fraction of unique TCRs that were SARS-CoV-2-associated, whereas depth meant the fraction of total T cells that were SARS-CoV-2-associated. Each spike-specific TCR was assigned to its reactive spike region and to a CD4 or CD8 class using the MIRA data. Log10-transformed breadth and depth values were compared by one-way ANOVA with Sidak's multiple comparisons tests. TCRdb obtained this table from immuneACCESS and retained in-frame rearrangements with V and J assigned. These tables miss some clones; where compared with another copy, unresolved V genes account for less than half of the shortfall, and the remainder is unexplained. V and J calls plus clone size are reproduced from that table; the DNA served to infer D and trimming. This sample holds 90,000 to 150,000 clones; roughly 90% were observed only once. The top ten clones comprise about 3.5% of the sample.

What the research found in general, with its limitations: The 56-69-year group was small, and its depth increase did not reach significance, likely because of low power. The vaccine-associated CD4 TCRs covered the entire spike protein, and the dominant responses fell in regions 160-218 and 743-854. Because no day 14 peak-response samples were available, the repertoires could be characterized only after the peak T cell response. A significant rise in spike-specific TCR breadth and depth was observed after two AZD1222 doses relative to day 0 and relative to MenACWY recipients. Conclusions about previously exposed vaccinees are limited because only six or seven AZD1222 recipients were SARS-CoV-2 seropositive at baseline. Reportedly, almost half of the unique spike-specific TCRs recognized epitopes lying outside the regions that are mutated in the B.1.351 and B.1.1.7 variants. Most participants were white British and females outnumbered males, and the authors suggested that clonal diversity may have been underestimated.

Note on this clone: No cognate antigen has been identified for it. No per-base quality is available; no much larger clone lies one base away.

According to the study, the label for this sample's time point signals: baseline before first vaccination. Samples from vaccinated people were obtained from the UK trials COV001 and COV002, which included a single-blind randomized controlled phase 2/3 trial of AZD1222 (ChAdOx1 nCoV-19) in healthy adults. For TCRbeta chain sequencing, PBMC samples were collected from trial participants at day 0 and at day 28 after the second dose. The CDR3 starts with the cysteine, ends with the phenylalanine, and has 14 residues. Only the CDR3 part of the read is kept: 42 bases, read in frame from the first base. V and J lose 3 bases and 8 bases, and a span of 13 bases separates them. CDR1 and CDR2 (KGHSH, LQKENI) derive from the germline V gene.

The receptor chain draws on TRBV18 and TRBJ1-4; a tentative D match to TRBD1 spans 6 bases. This specimen was peripheral blood, taken on day 0 of AZD1222 vaccination. The origin of this receptor is an adult in good health. The CDR3 region reads CASSPSRGEEKLFF. The nucleotide sequence reads as follows: TGTGCCAGCTCACCGTCGAGGGGGGAGGAAAAACTGTTTTTT. With the rest looked up from the reference TRBV18 and TRBJ1-4 genes rather than sequenced, the full variable domain is NAGVMQNPRHLVRRRGQEARLRCSPMKGHSHVYWYRQLPEEGLKFMVYLQKENIIDESGMPKERFSAEFPKEGPSILRIQQVVRGDSAAYFCASSPSRGEEKLFFGSGTQLSVL.